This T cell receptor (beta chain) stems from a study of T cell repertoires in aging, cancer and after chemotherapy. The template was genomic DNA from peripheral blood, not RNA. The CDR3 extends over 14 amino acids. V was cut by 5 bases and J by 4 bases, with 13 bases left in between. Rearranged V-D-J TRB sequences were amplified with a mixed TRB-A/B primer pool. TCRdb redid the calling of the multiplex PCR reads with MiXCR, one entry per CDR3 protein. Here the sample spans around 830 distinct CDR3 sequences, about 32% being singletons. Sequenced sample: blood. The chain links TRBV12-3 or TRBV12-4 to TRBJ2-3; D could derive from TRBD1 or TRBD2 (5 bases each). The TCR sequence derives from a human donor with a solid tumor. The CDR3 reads CASSQRGRADTQYF. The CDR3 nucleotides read TGTGCCAGCAGTCAAAGGGGACGCGCAGATACGCAGTATTTT.